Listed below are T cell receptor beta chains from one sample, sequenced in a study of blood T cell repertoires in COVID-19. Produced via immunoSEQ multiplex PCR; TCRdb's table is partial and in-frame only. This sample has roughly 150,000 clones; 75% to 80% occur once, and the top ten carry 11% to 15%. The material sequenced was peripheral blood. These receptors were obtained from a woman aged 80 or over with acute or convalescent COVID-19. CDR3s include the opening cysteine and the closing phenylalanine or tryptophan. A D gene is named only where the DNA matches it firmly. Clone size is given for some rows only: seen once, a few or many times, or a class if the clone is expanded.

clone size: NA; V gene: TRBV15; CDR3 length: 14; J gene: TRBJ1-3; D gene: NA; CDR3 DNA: TGTGCCACCAGCGGCAGGGGTTCTGGAAACACCATATATTTT; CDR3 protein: CATSGRGSGNTIYF
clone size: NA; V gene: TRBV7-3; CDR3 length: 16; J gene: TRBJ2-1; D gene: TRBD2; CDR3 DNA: TGTGCCAGCAGCCCCCGGGGAGGGAGTGGGTACAATGAGCAGTTCTTC; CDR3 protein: CASSPRGGSGYNEQFF
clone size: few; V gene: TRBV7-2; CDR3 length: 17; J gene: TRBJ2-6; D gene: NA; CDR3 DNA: TGTGCCAGCAGCTTAATTCGCGGGACCTCTGGGGCCAACGTCCTGACTTTC; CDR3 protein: CASSLIRGTSGANVLTF
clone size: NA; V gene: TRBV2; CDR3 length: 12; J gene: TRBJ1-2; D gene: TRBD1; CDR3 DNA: TGTGCCAGGAAGGACAGGGGATATGGCTACACCTTC; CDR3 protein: CARKDRGYGYTF
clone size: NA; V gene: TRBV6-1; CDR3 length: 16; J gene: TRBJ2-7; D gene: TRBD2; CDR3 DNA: TGTGCCAGCAGTGAACAAGGGACTAGCGGATCCTACGAGCAGTACTTC; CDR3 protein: CASSEQGTSGSYEQYF
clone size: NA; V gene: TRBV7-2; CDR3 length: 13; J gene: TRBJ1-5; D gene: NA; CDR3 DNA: TGTGCCAGCAGCTTAGTGCAGTGGCAGCCCCAGCATTTT; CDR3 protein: CASSLVQWQPQHF
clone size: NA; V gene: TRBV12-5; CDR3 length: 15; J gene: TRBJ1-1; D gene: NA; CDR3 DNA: TGTGCTAGTGGCTCAGCTCGAGGTGTGGTGACTGAAGCTTTCTTT; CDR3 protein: CASGSARGVVTEAFF
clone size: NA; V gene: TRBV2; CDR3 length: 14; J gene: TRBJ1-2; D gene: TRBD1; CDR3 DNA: TGTGCCAGCAGTGAAAGACAGGGAGTCTATGGCTACACCTTC; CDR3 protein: CASSERQGVYGYTF
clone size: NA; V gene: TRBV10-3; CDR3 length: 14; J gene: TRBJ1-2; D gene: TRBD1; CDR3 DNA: TGTGCCATCAGTGAAACGACAGGGTCCTATGGCTACACCTTC; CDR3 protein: CAISETTGSYGYTF
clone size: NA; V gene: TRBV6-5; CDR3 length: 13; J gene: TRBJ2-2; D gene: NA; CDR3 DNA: TGTGCCTCAAGGAGGGTCAGCACCGGGGAGCTGTTTTTT; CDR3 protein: CASRRVSTGELFF
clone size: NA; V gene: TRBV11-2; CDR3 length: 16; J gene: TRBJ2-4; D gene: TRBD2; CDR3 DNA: TGTGCCAGCAGCCCCCTGGGGACTAGCGGAAAAAACATTCAGTACTTC; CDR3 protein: CASSPLGTSGKNIQYF
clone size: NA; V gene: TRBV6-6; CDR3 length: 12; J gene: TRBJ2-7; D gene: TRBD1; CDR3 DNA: TGTGCCTCCCAGGCAGGGGGCAACGAGCAGTACTTC; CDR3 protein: CASQAGGNEQYF
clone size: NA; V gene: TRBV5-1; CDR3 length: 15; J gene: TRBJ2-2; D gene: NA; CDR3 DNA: TGCGCCAGCAGCCCCCTGGACAGTAACACCGGGGAGCTGTTTTTT; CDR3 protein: CASSPLDSNTGELFF
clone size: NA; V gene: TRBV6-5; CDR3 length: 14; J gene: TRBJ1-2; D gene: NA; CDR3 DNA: TGTGCCAGCAGCCCGCCGGGAGAGGCTTATGGCTACACCTTC; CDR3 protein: CASSPPGEAYGYTF
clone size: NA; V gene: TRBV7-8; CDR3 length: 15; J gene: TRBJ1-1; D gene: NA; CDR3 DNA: TGTGCCAGCAGCCCTCAGGGTACTGGGTTCGCTGAAGCTTTCTTT; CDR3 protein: CASSPQGTGFAEAFF
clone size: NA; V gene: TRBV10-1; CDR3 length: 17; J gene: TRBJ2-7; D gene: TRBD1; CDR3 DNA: TGCGCCACCGCTAAGAAACCCCCCGGGACAGGGGCCTACGAGCAGTACTTC; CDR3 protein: CATAKKPPGTGAYEQYF
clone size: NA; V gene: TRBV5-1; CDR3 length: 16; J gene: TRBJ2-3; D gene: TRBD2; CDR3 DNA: TGCGCCAGCAGCTTGGGGTCTAGCGGGGGGGCAGATACGCAGTATTTT; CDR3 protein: CASSLGSSGGADTQYF
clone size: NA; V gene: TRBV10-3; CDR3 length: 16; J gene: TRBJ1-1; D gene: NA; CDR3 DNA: TGTGCCATCAGTGAGTCCTGGGGCAGGGCTAACACTGAAGCTTTCTTT; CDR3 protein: CAISESWGRANTEAFF
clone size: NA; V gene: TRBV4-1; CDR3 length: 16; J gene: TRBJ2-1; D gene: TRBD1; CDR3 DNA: TGCGCCAGCAGCCCTCCTCCGGGACAGGGGGCTAGTGAGCAGTTCTTC; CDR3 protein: CASSPPPGQGASEQFF
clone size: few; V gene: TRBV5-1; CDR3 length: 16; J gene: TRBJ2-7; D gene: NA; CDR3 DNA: TGCGCCAGCAGCCCCCAGGGTGGGACAAGCTATTACGAGCAGTACTTC; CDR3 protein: CASSPQGGTSYYEQYF
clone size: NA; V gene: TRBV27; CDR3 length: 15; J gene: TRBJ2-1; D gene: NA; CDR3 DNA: TGTGCCAGCAGTTTTTGGAGGGGAAGAAACAATGAGCAGTTCTTC; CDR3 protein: CASSFWRGRNNEQFF
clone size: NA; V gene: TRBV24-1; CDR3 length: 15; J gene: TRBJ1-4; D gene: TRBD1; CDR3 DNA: TGTGCCACCAGTGGTGCCGGGACAGGGGATGAAAAACTGTTTTTT; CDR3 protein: CATSGAGTGDEKLFF
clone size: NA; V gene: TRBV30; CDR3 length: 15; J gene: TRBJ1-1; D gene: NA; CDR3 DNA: TGTGCCTGGAGTGAAGACACCCAGCTGAACACTGAAGCTTTCTTT; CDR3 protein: CAWSEDTQLNTEAFF
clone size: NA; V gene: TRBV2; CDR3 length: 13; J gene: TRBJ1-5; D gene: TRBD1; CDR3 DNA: TGTGCCAGCGACAGGGGGTCCAATCAGCCCCAGCATTTT; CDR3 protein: CASDRGSNQPQHF
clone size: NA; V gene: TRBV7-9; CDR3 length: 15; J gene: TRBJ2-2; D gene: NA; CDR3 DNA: TGTGCCAGCAGCGCGTCTAATCAGGACACCGGGGAGCTGTTTTTT; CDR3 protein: CASSASNQDTGELFF
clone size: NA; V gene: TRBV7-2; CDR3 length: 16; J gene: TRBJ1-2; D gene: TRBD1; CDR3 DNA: TGTGCCAGCAGCTTAATGGGACAGGGCTCCTTCTATGGCTACACCTTC; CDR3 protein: CASSLMGQGSFYGYTF
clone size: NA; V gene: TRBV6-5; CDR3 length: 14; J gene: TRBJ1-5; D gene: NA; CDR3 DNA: TGTGCCAGCAGTACCCACAGGGCAGGACAGCCCCAGCATTTT; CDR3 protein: CASSTHRAGQPQHF
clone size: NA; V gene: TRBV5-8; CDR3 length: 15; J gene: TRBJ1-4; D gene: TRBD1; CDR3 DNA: TGTGCCAGCAGCTTGTACTCAACAGGGGAGGAAAAACTGTTTTTT; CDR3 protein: CASSLYSTGEEKLFF
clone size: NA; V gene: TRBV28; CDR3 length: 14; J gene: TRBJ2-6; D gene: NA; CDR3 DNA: TGTGCCACGAGCCGACCAGGGGGGGCCAACGTCCTGACTTTC; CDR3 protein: CATSRPGGANVLTF
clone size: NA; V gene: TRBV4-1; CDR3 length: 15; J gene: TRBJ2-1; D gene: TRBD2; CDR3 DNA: TGCGCCAGCAGCCCCGTTCTGCGGGAGTACAATGAGCAGTTCTTC; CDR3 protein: CASSPVLREYNEQFF
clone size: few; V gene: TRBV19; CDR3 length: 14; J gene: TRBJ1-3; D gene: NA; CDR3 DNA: TGTGCCAGTAGTACCCAGGGGACGGGAAACACCATATATTTT; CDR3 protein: CASSTQGTGNTIYF
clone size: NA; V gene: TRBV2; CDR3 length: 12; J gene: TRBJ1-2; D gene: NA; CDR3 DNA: TGTGCCAGCAGGCCGGGTAACTATGGCTACACCTTC; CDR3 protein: CASRPGNYGYTF
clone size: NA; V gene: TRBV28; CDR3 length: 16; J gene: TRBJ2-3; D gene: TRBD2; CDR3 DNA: TGTGCCAGCAGTTTGCTAGCGGGAGGGCCGGGGGATACGCAGTATTTT; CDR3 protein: CASSLLAGGPGDTQYF
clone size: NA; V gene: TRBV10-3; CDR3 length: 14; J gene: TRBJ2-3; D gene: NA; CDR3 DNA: TGTGCCACCCGAGACTCGCTTAGCACAGATACGCAGTATTTT; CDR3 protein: CATRDSLSTDTQYF
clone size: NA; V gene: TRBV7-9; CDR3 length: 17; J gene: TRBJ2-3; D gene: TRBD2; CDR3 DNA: TGTGCCAGCAGCTCCCCATACTCAGCGGGGGGCACAGATACGCAGTATTTT; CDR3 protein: CASSSPYSAGGTDTQYF
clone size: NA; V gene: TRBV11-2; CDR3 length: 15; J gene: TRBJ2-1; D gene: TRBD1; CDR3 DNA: TGTGCCAGCAGCTTGGGGACAGGGCGTAGCAATGAGCAGTTCTTC; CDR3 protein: CASSLGTGRSNEQFF
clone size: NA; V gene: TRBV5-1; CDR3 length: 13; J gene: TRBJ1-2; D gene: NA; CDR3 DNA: TGCGCCAGCAGCTTGGGGGGTCGGGAAGGCTACACCTTC; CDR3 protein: CASSLGGREGYTF
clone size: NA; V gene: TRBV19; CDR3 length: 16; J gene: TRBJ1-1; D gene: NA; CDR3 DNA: TGTGCCAGTAGTATACCTAACGCCGCGGGGGACACTGAAGCTTTCTTT; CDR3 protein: CASSIPNAAGDTEAFF
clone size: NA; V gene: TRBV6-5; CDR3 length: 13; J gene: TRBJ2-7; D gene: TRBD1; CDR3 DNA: TGTGCCAGCAGAAGGACAGGTGCCTACGAGCAGTACTTC; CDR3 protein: CASRRTGAYEQYF
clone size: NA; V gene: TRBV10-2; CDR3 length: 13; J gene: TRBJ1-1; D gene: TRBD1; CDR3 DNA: TGCGCCAGCTTAGGGGGCCGACAGGGGGCAGCTTTCTTT; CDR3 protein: CASLGGRQGAAFF